The present entry profiles one T cell receptor beta chain with its context. Its specificity is not known. TCRdb reprocessed the 5' RACE reads; each CDR3 protein has one entry and no DNA is given. The sample shows 440,000 or so distinct CDR3 sequences, and 2% to 3% sits with its ten largest clones. This CDR3 region has 18 residues. Per the germline V gene, CDR1 is LGHNA and CDR2 is YSLEER. These data originate in a study of monozygotic twins with inflammatory bowel disease. General study results and limits: IBD patients showed reduced TCRbeta diversity (inverse Simpson) versus healthy co-twins.

What was sequenced was blood. This chain uses TRBV4-3 with TRBJ2-1; TCRdb lists TRBD2, though no DNA is available to test this call. The clonotype was recovered from a human donor with ulcerative colitis or Crohn's disease, or a healthy co-twin of an affected twin (not recorded which). The CDR3 reads CASSQSGLAGGPYNEQFF.